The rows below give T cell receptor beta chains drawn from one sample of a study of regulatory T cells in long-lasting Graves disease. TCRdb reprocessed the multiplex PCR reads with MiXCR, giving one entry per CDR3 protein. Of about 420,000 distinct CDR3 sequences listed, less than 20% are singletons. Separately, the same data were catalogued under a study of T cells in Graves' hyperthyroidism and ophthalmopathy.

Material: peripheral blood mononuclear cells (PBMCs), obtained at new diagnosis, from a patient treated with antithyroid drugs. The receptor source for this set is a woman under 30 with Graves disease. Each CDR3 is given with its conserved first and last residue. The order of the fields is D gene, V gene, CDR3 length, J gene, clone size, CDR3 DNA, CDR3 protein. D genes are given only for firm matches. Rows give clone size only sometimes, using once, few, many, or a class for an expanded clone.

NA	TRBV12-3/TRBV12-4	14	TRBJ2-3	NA	TGTGCCAGCAGTTTCGGTATAATCACAGATACGCAGTATTTT	CASSFGIITDTQYF
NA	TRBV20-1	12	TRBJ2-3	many	TGCAGTGCAACAAGAGACACAGATACGCAGTATTTT	CSATRDTDTQYF
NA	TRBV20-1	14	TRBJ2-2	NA	TGCAGTGCCAGCAGACCGACAGGTACCGGGGAGCTGTTTTTT	CSASRPTGTGELFF
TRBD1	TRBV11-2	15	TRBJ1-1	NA	TGTGCCAGCAGCCCTTATGACAGGGGGGTGGCTGAAGCTTTCTTT	CASSPYDRGVAEAFF
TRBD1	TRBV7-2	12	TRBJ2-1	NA	TGTGCCAGCAGCGCCCAAGGGGGCTCTGGGTTCTTC	CASSAQGGSGFF
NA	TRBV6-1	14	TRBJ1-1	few	TGTGCCAGCAGTCCACAGGGAGGACTAACTGAAGCTTTCTTT	CASSPQGGLTEAFF
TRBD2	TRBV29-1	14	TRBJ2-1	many	TGCAGCGTTGCGGGACTAGCGGGATTAAATGAGCAGTTCTTC	CSVAGLAGLNEQFF
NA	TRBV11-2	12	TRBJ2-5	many	TGTGCCAGCAGCTTACGTTTGGAGACCCAGTACTTC	CASSLRLETQYF
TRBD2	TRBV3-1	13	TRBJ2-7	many	TGTGCCAGCAGCCCGACTAGCGGCTACGAGCAGTACTTC	CASSPTSGYEQYF
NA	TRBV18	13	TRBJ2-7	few	TGTGCCAGCTCACCAGGTGCGCCGGGTGAGCAGTACTTC	CASSPGAPGEQYF
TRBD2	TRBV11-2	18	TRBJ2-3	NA	TGTGCCAGCAGCTTAAGTCTGAGACTAGCGCGAAACACAGATACGCAGTATTTT	CASSLSLRLARNTDTQYF
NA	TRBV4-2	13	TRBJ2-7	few	TGTGCCAGCAGCCAAGTAAACAATTACGAGCAGTACTTC	CASSQVNNYEQYF
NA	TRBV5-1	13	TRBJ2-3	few	TGCGCCAGCAGCTTGATGGGGACAGATACGCAGTATTTT	CASSLMGTDTQYF
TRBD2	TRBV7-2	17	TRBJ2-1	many	TGTGCCAGCAGCTTTCGGAGGACTAGCGGAGATGGGGGTGAGCAGTTCTTC	CASSFRRTSGDGGEQFF
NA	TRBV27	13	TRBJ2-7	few	TGTGCCAGCAGTTCGGGCAGCTACTACGAGCAGTACTTC	CASSSGSYYEQYF
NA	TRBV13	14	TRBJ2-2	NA	TGTGCCAGCAGCTTCGACTCGAACACCGGGGAGCTGTTTTTT	CASSFDSNTGELFF
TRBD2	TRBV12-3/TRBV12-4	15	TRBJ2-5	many	TGTGCCACCTCCGCGGGGCTAGCGGGAGAAGAGACCCAGTACTTC	CATSAGLAGEETQYF
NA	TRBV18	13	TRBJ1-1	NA	TGTGCCAGCTCACCGAATACAAGGACGGAAGCTTTCTTT	CASSPNTRTEAFF
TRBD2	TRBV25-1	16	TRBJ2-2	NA	TGTGCCAGCACCTTGACCTCCAGCGGGAGGACCGGGGAGCTGTTTTTT	CASTLTSSGRTGELFF
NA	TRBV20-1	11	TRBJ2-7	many	TGCAGTGCTAGGACGATAGGGAAGCAGTACTTC	CSARTIGKQYF
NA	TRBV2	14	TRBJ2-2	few	TGTGCCGGCAGGCGGGACAGTAACACCGGGGAGCTGTTTTTT	CAGRRDSNTGELFF
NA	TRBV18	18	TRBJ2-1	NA	TGTGCCAGCTCACCACGGAGGGGCAAACCTGTAGTGTACAATGAGCAGTTCTTC	CASSPRRGKPVVYNEQFF
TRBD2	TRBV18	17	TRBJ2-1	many	TGTGCCAGCTCACCACCAGGACTAGCGGGAGGAAGTCGTGAGCAGTTCTTC	CASSPPGLAGGSREQFF
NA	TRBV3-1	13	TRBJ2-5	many	TGTGCCAGCAGTCACCACGGCCAAGAGACCCAGTACTTC	CASSHHGQETQYF
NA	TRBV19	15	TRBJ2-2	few	TGTGCCAGTAGTATTGGTGGGTCGTTCACCGGGGAGCTGTTTTTT	CASSIGGSFTGELFF
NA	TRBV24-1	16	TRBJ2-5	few	TGTGCCACCAGTGATACCGGGTCCTCTGTCCTGGAGACCCAGTACTTC	CATSDTGSSVLETQYF
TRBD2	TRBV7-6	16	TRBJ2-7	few	TGTGCCAGCAGCCCGCCGCTAGCGGGAGGAGCCTACGAGCAGTACTTC	CASSPPLAGGAYEQYF
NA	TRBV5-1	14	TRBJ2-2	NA	TGCGCCAGCAGCTTCGCGGATTTGGCCGGGGAGCTGTTTTTT	CASSFADLAGELFF
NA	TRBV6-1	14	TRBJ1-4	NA	TGTGCCAGCAGTGGTCAAGTCGGGCGTGAAAAACTGTTTTTT	CASSGQVGREKLFF
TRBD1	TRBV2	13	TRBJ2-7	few	TGTGCCAGCAGGGGGACAGGGGTGGGAGAGCAGTACTTC	CASRGTGVGEQYF
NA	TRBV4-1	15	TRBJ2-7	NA	TGCGCCAGCAGCCAAGAAGAAAAGCGGGTCTACGAGCAGTACTTC	CASSQEEKRVYEQYF
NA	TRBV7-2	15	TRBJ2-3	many	TGTGCCAGCCAGGATCTGGAGGGCCTCACAGATACGCAGTATTTT	CASQDLEGLTDTQYF
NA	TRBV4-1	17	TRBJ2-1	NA	TGCGCCAGCAGCCAAGAATTCCGGGGTGGATCCTACAATGAGCAGTTCTTC	CASSQEFRGGSYNEQFF
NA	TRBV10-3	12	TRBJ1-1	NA	TGTGCCATCAGGCAACAGGGTCTTGAAGCTTTCTTT	CAIRQQGLEAFF
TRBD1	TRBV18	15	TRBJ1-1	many	TGTGCCAGCTCACTTTCCGGGACAGTGAACACTGAAGCTTTCTTT	CASSLSGTVNTEAFF
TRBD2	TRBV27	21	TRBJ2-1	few	TGTGCCAGCAGTTTAAGAGGGGGGGCGCGGGGCCGAGCGGGAGTTAGTAATGAGCAGTTCTTC	CASSLRGGARGRAGVSNEQFF
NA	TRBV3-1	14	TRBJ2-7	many	TGTGCCAGCAGCCGTTCCCGGGACAACTACGAGCAGTACTTC	CASSRSRDNYEQYF
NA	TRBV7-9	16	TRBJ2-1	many	TGTGCCAGCAGCTACCATAGAACCTCGACATACAATGAGCAGTTCTTC	CASSYHRTSTYNEQFF
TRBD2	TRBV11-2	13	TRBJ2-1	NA	TGTGCCAGCACCTATAGCGGGAGGTTTGAGCAGTTCTTC	CASTYSGRFEQFF
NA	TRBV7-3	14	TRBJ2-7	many	TGTGCCAGCAGCTTAGCGGGCGGATACTACGAGCAGTACTTC	CASSLAGGYYEQYF
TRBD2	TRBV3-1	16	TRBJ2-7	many	TGTGCCAGCAGCCCCCCTGGACTAGCGGGAGGTAGAGAGCAGTACTTC	CASSPPGLAGGREQYF